A selection of T cell receptor beta chains follows, all from one sample in a study of T cells expressing NK-cell markers. TCRdb reprocessed the 5' RACE reads, with one entry per CDR3 protein and no DNA. This repertoire comprises a few hundred thousand distinct CDR3 sequences; its ten largest clones make up roughly 0.4%. The specimen was blood T cells: a sorted CD56 or NKG2C T cell subset, CD4+ or CD8+ T cells, or bulk PBMC T cells (not recorded which). These TCRs come from a man younger than 35 in good health. CDR3s include the opening cysteine and the closing phenylalanine or tryptophan. The order of the fields is J gene, V gene, CDR3 protein.

j_call: TRBJ2-7; v_call: TRBV6-2/TRBV6-3; cdr3_aa: CASSYGRWGVGPNGQYF
j_call: TRBJ2-7; v_call: TRBV4-3; cdr3_aa: CASSQAGGTSYEQYF
j_call: TRBJ2-7; v_call: TRBV6-1; cdr3_aa: CASRGLAIATYEQYF
j_call: TRBJ2-1; v_call: TRBV19; cdr3_aa: CASSITQGATYNEQFF
j_call: TRBJ2-6; v_call: TRBV11-2; cdr3_aa: CASSFGDIGANVLTF
j_call: TRBJ1-2; v_call: TRBV11-2; cdr3_aa: CASSLTATGGYYGYTF
j_call: TRBJ2-7; v_call: TRBV11-2; cdr3_aa: CASSLGDSDGYEQYF
j_call: TRBJ2-1; v_call: TRBV6-1; cdr3_aa: CASSQAGGPINEQFF
j_call: TRBJ2-5; v_call: TRBV10-3; cdr3_aa: CAGRDGAEETQYF
j_call: TRBJ2-3; v_call: TRBV6-1; cdr3_aa: CASSREHQADTQYF
j_call: TRBJ1-4; v_call: TRBV12-3/TRBV12-4; cdr3_aa: CASTSGTGLFF
j_call: TRBJ1-1; v_call: TRBV18; cdr3_aa: CASSPPSRATEAFF
j_call: TRBJ2-3; v_call: TRBV29-1; cdr3_aa: CSVPSGTSTDTQYF
j_call: TRBJ2-7; v_call: TRBV28; cdr3_aa: CASRDPGQPPYEQYF
j_call: TRBJ2-3; v_call: TRBV7-9; cdr3_aa: CASSPKGLVDTQYF
j_call: TRBJ1-1; v_call: TRBV20-1; cdr3_aa: CSASSGALNTEAFF
j_call: TRBJ2-5; v_call: TRBV29-1; cdr3_aa: CSARPAGGETQYF
j_call: TRBJ2-3; v_call: TRBV6-4; cdr3_aa: CASSNYGGSTDTQYF
j_call: TRBJ2-7; v_call: TRBV5-1; cdr3_aa: CASSLDSDYEQYF
j_call: TRBJ2-2; v_call: TRBV19; cdr3_aa: CASTRSGIGTGELFF
j_call: TRBJ1-4; v_call: TRBV7-9; cdr3_aa: CASSLSGVNEKLFF
j_call: TRBJ1-1; v_call: TRBV5-5; cdr3_aa: CASSLEGPGAFF
j_call: TRBJ2-1; v_call: TRBV2; cdr3_aa: CASKGLTPNNEQFF
j_call: TRBJ2-1; v_call: TRBV12-3/TRBV12-4; cdr3_aa: CASSPPGGGRHEQFF
j_call: TRBJ1-5; v_call: TRBV5-5; cdr3_aa: CASSFLAGSNQPQHF
j_call: TRBJ1-5; v_call: TRBV10-3; cdr3_aa: CAISGDRAINQPQHF
j_call: TRBJ2-5; v_call: TRBV9; cdr3_aa: CASSVAGTGGTETQYF
j_call: TRBJ2-2; v_call: TRBV2; cdr3_aa: CASSVIQRGNTGELFF
j_call: TRBJ2-1; v_call: TRBV6-1; cdr3_aa: CASRLSSGSENEQFF
j_call: TRBJ1-3; v_call: TRBV29-1; cdr3_aa: CSVAGTGHHSSGNTIYF
j_call: TRBJ1-2; v_call: TRBV29-1; cdr3_aa: CSVWDGDYGYTF
j_call: TRBJ2-1; v_call: TRBV12-3/TRBV12-4; cdr3_aa: CASSITSGYNEQFF
j_call: TRBJ2-1; v_call: TRBV9; cdr3_aa: CASSVSGDEQFF
j_call: TRBJ2-7; v_call: TRBV7-2; cdr3_aa: CASSRRDSYEQYF
j_call: TRBJ2-1; v_call: TRBV10-2; cdr3_aa: CASSESGMKADEQFF
j_call: TRBJ2-3; v_call: TRBV28; cdr3_aa: CASRTSGIRTDTQYF
j_call: TRBJ2-7; v_call: TRBV28; cdr3_aa: CASSQLAGYYEQYF
j_call: TRBJ1-5; v_call: TRBV12-3/TRBV12-4; cdr3_aa: CASSLGQGSRPQHF
j_call: TRBJ2-3; v_call: TRBV5-5; cdr3_aa: CASSLVQVSGTQYF
j_call: TRBJ2-3; v_call: TRBV29-1; cdr3_aa: CSVDGSSGEGTDTQYF
j_call: TRBJ2-1; v_call: TRBV11-3; cdr3_aa: CASSLVRVASGSIDEQFF
j_call: TRBJ2-2; v_call: TRBV12-3/TRBV12-4; cdr3_aa: CASSPRRVTGELFF
j_call: TRBJ2-7; v_call: TRBV12-3/TRBV12-4; cdr3_aa: CASSPPHTNEQYF
j_call: TRBJ1-2; v_call: TRBV5-4; cdr3_aa: CASSRGTTDINYGYTF
j_call: TRBJ2-3; v_call: TRBV25-1; cdr3_aa: CATATSWGSRDTQYF
j_call: TRBJ1-1; v_call: TRBV5-4; cdr3_aa: CASSHRTWDTEAFF
j_call: TRBJ2-2; v_call: TRBV6-1; cdr3_aa: CASSHRGMNTGELFF
j_call: TRBJ2-5; v_call: TRBV11-2; cdr3_aa: CASSLERGRETQYF
j_call: TRBJ2-2; v_call: TRBV7-2; cdr3_aa: CASSFLLAGNTGELFF
j_call: TRBJ2-1; v_call: TRBV29-1; cdr3_aa: CSVEDRLAGVFEQFF